One and the same sample provided the 30 T cell receptor beta chains below, sequenced in a study of CD8 T cells in Susac syndrome. RNA, at about 0.5 to 1 ug, was reverse transcribed with random hexamers. Via MiXCR, TCRdb re-called the immunoSEQ multiplex PCR reads, giving one row per CDR3 protein. The sample holds about 200,000 distinct CDR3 sequences, more than 85% seen once. Specimen: CD8+ T cells from PBMCs. The receptor source for this set is a human donor with multiple sclerosis.

The genes are TRBV13 and TRBJ2-5; 8 nucleotides align to TRBD2. The germline V gene has CDR1 PRHDT and CDR2 FYEKMQ (reference sequence). This CDR3 comprises 13 residues. J lost 7 bases, V lost 3 bases, and 4 bases had no gene match. CDR3: CASSFRGGRTQYF. For the CDR3, the DNA is TGTGCCAGCAGCTTCCGGGGGGGCCGGACCCAGTACTTC. Full variable domain (outside the CDR3, taken from reference TRBV13 and TRBJ2-5): AAGVIQSPRHLIKEKRETATLKCYPIPRHDTVYWYQQGPGQDPQFLISFYEKMQSDKGSIPDRFSAQQFSDYHSELNMSSLELGDSALYFCASSFRGGRTQYFGPGTRLLVL.

CDR3 sequence reads: CASSQMPGFAYEQYF. The CDR3 DNA follows: TGCGCCAGCAGCCAAATGCCGGGATTCGCCTACGAGCAGTACTTC. This chain links TRBV4-3 with TRBJ2-7; TRBD2 might be the D (5 bases). Germline lookup yields CDR1 LGHNA and CDR2 YSLEER. The CDR3 has 15 residues. V gave up 2 bases and J gave up 2 bases, with 13 bases separating them.

The CDR3: CASSVPFYGGRNEQFF. DNA of the CDR3: TGTGCCAGCAGCGTCCCCTTTTATGGGGGCCGGAATGAGCAGTTCTTC. The chain has TRBV9 and TRBJ2-1, with a weak D call TRBD1 (6 bases). Between the trimmed V and J ends, which lost 2 bases and 7 bases, there was a span of 19 bases. This CDR3 comprises 16 residues. CDR1 is SGDLS, CDR2 YYNGEE, per germline.

J is TRBJ1-2 and V is TRBV7-9, with TRBD1 as a possible D gene (5 bases). V was trimmed by 6 bases and J by 0 bases, leaving 14 bases between them. CDR3 length: 15 residues. Germline loops: CDR1 SEHNR, CDR2 FQNEAQ (reference sequence). CDR3 DNA: TGTGCCAGCAGTCCCTTGGGGACGCCTAACTATGGCTACACCTTC. Its protein is CASSPLGTPNYGYTF.

This chain links TRBV5-4 with TRBJ2-2; 14 bases line up with TRBD2. CDR1 is SGHNT and CDR2 is YYREEE in the germline V gene (reference sequence). V trimming: 4 bases; J trimming: 6 bases; junction bases outside the gene matches: 8. The CDR3 is made up of 17 amino acids. This chain's CDR3 is CASSAGLAGGPAGELFF. CDR3 coding DNA: TGTGCCAGCAGCGCCGGACTAGCGGGGGGCCCCGCCGGGGAGCTGTTTTTT.

The chain is built from TRBV9 and TRBJ2-3, with 10 positions matching TRBD2. This CDR3 is built from 17 residues. Germline CDR1 SGDLS, CDR2 YYNGEE. V lost 4 bases, J lost 3 bases, and 11 bases stayed unmatched. The CDR3 DNA follows: TGTGCCAGCAGCCCCATTAGCGGGGGGAAAGCAACAGATACGCAGTATTTT. It encodes CASSPISGGKATDTQYF.

The rearrangement joins TRBV19 to TRBJ1-5; D call uncertain. CDR3 size: 15 residues. Germline V gene data show CDR1 as LNHDA and CDR2 as SQIVND (reference sequence). Trimming pared 2 bases from V and 4 bases from J, leaving 12 bases between. The CDR3 DNA is TGTGCCAGTAGTATAAATCTCATGGGTAATCAGCCCCAGCATTTT. Its translation is CASSINLMGNQPQHF.

J is TRBJ1-1 and V is TRBV12-3 or TRBV12-4; unclear D gene. The CDR3 covers 14 residues. V lost 5 bases and J 2 bases, leaving 12 bases between the germline ends. Here the CDR3 reads CASSLNPGNTEAFF. For the CDR3, the DNA is TGTGCCAGCAGTCTCAATCCGGGAAACACTGAAGCTTTCTTT.

This clonotype was seen only once. The chain uses TRBV6-2 or TRBV6-3 and TRBJ1-5; no reliable D call. V lost 7 bases to trimming and J lost 0 bases, with 16 bases between them. This CDR3 has 16 amino acids. CDR1 MNHEY and CDR2 SVGEGT come from the germline V gene. CDR3: CASNQEGPHSNQPQHF. The CDR3 DNA is TGTGCCAGCAATCAGGAAGGGCCGCATAGCAATCAGCCCCAGCATTTT.

The CDR3 loop reads CASSPRDGGSYEQYF. For the CDR3, the DNA is TGCGCCAGCAGCCCGAGGGACGGTGGCTCCTACGAGCAGTACTTC. The genes are TRBV4-3 and TRBJ2-7, with D perhaps assigned TRBD1 or TRBD2 (5 bases each). CDR1 and CDR2 (germline): LGHNA, YSLEER. The CDR3 totals 15 residues. V was pared by 4 bases and J by 0 bases, with 13 bases between.

The CDR3 is CSARGTGTAEAFF. In DNA, the CDR3 is TGCAGTGCTAGGGGGACTGGGACGGCTGAAGCTTTCTTT. The V gene is TRBV20-1, the J gene TRBJ1-1; TRBD1 is a possible D gene (5 bases). This CDR3 spans 13 amino acids. V was trimmed by 3 bases and J by 6 bases, leaving 14 bases between them. CDR1 is DFQATT, CDR2 SNEGSKA, per germline (reference sequence).

The gene calls are TRBV11-2 and TRBJ2-4; the D gene could be TRBD1 or TRBD2 (5 bases each). The length of the CDR3 is 11 residues. The germline V and J ends were trimmed by 3 bases and 8 bases, with 5 bases remaining between them. Germline CDR1 is SGHAT and CDR2 is FQNNGV. The CDR3: CASSLGDIQYF. CDR3 bases: TGTGCCAGCAGCTTGGGGGACATTCAGTACTTC.

This clonotype appeared a single time. This sequence joins TRBV24-1 and TRBJ2-7; TRBD2 is a possible D gene (5 bases). V was shortened by 0 bases and J by 5 bases, with 7 bases between the two germline ends. CDR1 KGHDR and CDR2 SFDVKD come from the germline V gene. CDR3 length: 13 amino acids. The CDR3 nucleotides read TGTGCCACCAGTGATTTGGCCGGGAACGAGCAGTACTTC. Encoded protein: CATSDLAGNEQYF.

The chain has TRBV7-6 and TRBJ2-2; maybe TRBD1 (6 bases). CDR1 is SGHVS and CDR2 is FNYEAQ in the germline V gene. CDR3 size: 14 residues. V was pared by 3 bases and J by 3 bases, with 8 bases between. CDR3 sequence (DNA): TGTGCCAGCAGCTTTGGACAGCACACCGGGGAGCTGTTTTTT. This codes for CASSFGQHTGELFF.

This chain uses TRBV15 with TRBJ2-7; 9 nucleotides match TRBD1. CDR1 is LNHNV and CDR2 is YYDKDF in the germline V gene (reference sequence). Unmatched junction bases numbered 8, after V lost 8 bases and J lost 3 bases. CDR3 size: 14 residues. CDR3 in amino acids: CATSNPGQGYEQYF. As DNA, the CDR3 is TGTGCCACCTCGAATCCGGGACAGGGCTACGAGCAGTACTTC. Using reference TRBV15 and TRBJ2-7 for the parts outside the CDR3, the full variable domain is DAMVIQNPRYQVTQFGKPVTLSCSQTLNHNVMYWYQQKSSQAPKLLFHYYDKDFNNEADTPDNFQSRRPNTSFCFLDIRSPGLGDTAMYLCATSNPGQGYEQYFGPGTRLTVT.

The DNA of the CDR3 is TGTGCCAGTCAGGCCTTCCCCGACAGGGAGGACGAGCAGTACTTC. This sequence encodes CASQAFPDREDEQYF. The rearrangement joins TRBV19 to TRBJ2-7; tentatively, D is TRBD1 (7 bases). The CDR3 is made up of 15 amino acids. The V end was cut by 8 bases, the J end by 5 bases, with 22 bases between. CDR1 is LNHDA and CDR2 is SQIVND in the germline V gene (reference sequence).

The chain uses TRBV19 and TRBJ2-1; D remains ambiguous. The germline V and J ends were trimmed by 8 bases and 8 bases, with 13 bases remaining between them. Per germline, CDR1 LNHDA and CDR2 SQIVND (reference sequence). The CDR3 runs 12 residues. CDR3 amino acids: CASRQSGDEQFF. The CDR3 DNA reads TGTGCCAGTCGACAATCTGGGGATGAGCAGTTCTTC.

The rearrangement links TRBV19 to TRBJ2-7, with D possibly called TRBD1 or TRBD2 (5 bases each). Trimming cost V 3 bases and J 7 bases, with 16 bases left between them. The CDR3 has 14 residues. Germline V lookup: CDR1 LNHDA, CDR2 SQIVND (reference sequence). The CDR3 nucleotides read TGTGCCAGTAGTATCGATCTAAGTGGGACGGAGCAGTACTTC. It translates to CASSIDLSGTEQYF.

The V gene is TRBV5-1, the J gene TRBJ2-5; 9 bases are a match to TRBD2. The CDR3 totals 16 residues. The germline V gene encodes CDR1 SGHRS and CDR2 YFSETQ. Unmatched junction bases numbered 10, after V lost 2 bases and J lost 5 bases. In DNA form, the CDR3 reads TGCGCCAGCAGCTTCAACCTAGCGGGGATTGGCGAGACCCAGTACTTC. As protein: CASSFNLAGIGETQYF.

The chain links TRBV11-2 to TRBJ1-4; maybe TRBD1 (6 bases). Germline loops: CDR1 SGHAT, CDR2 FQNNGV. The CDR3 runs 16 residues. Trimming removed 0 bases from V and 4 bases from J, with 12 bases in between. The CDR3 coding sequence is TGTGCCAGCAGCTTAGATCATGCAGGGGTTAATGAAAAACTGTTTTTT. This codes for CASSLDHAGVNEKLFF.

Here the CDR3 reads CASSRQAGTEAFF. The CDR3 bases are TGCGCCAGCAGCCGCCAAGCTGGCACTGAAGCTTTCTTT. The chain has TRBV4-1 and TRBJ1-1; D is ambiguous. CDR3 size: 13 residues. Germline-derived CDR1 and CDR2 are MGHRA and YSYEKL. With 4 bases removed from V and 4 bases from J, the gap between germline ends came to 10 bases.

The rearrangement links TRBV6-2 or TRBV6-3 to TRBJ2-2, with TRBD1 matching 7 bases. Germline lookup yields CDR1 MNHEY and CDR2 SVGEGT. With V trimmed by 2 bases and J by 6 bases, 6 bases remained unmatched. The CDR3 runs to 15 residues. The CDR3 nucleotides are TGTGCCAGCAGTTACGGCGTCCAGGGGGCCGGGGAGCTGTTTTTT. Translated: CASSYGVQGAGELFF.

The rearrangement uses TRBV30 and TRBJ1-2; D is ambiguous. The V end lost 5 bases, the J end lost 7 bases, and 17 bases lay between the germline ends. The CDR3 is 13 residues long. Germline V gene sequence: CDR1 GTSNPN, CDR2 SVGIG (reference sequence). The CDR3 DNA sequence: TGTGCCTGGGGTGATCAGGCCTTCGCTGGCTACACCTTC. Translated: CAWGDQAFAGYTF.

V gene TRBV7-2 combines with J gene TRBJ2-7, with D possibly TRBD1 on 5 matching bases. The CDR3 is 14 amino acids. Germline V gene lookup returns CDR1 SGHTA and CDR2 FQGNSA. Trimming took 1 base from V and 4 from J, leaving 11 bases between them. CDR3 loop: CASSLGRAWYEQYF. DNA of the CDR3: TGTGCCAGCAGCTTAGGCAGGGCTTGGTACGAGCAGTACTTC.

V usage is TRBV27 and J usage is TRBJ1-5, with D possibly being TRBD1 (6 bases). Per the germline V gene, CDR1 is MNHEY and CDR2 is SMNVEV (reference sequence). V was shortened by 5 bases and J by 0 bases, with 11 bases between the two germline ends. The CDR3 has 15 amino acids. Here the CDR3 DNA reads TGTGCCAGCAGTCCGCGGGGGGCTAGCAATCAGCCCCAGCATTTT. Residues: CASSPRGASNQPQHF.

The sample holds a few counts of this clonotype. The rearrangement links TRBV4-3 to TRBJ1-1; unclear D gene. CDR1 and CDR2 from the germline V gene are LGHNA and YSLEER. With 1 base removed from V and 2 bases from J, the gap between germline ends came to 11 bases. The CDR3 runs to 15 residues. Here the CDR3 reads CASSQGQLSNTEAFF. The CDR3 DNA reads TGCGCCAGCAGCCAAGGCCAGCTTAGCAACACTGAAGCTTTCTTT.

The genes are TRBV7-3 and TRBJ2-3, with TRBD2 matching over 7 bases. The V and J ends lost 5 bases and 1 base, in that order; junction bases with no gene match: 15. This CDR3 has 18 amino acids. Germline V gene lookup returns CDR1 SGHTA and CDR2 FQGTGA. CDR3 in amino acids: CASSLFVRRELGTDTQYF. CDR3 bases: TGTGCCAGCAGCCTCTTCGTACGGCGGGAGTTGGGCACAGATACGCAGTATTTT. Looking up the rest from reference TRBV7-3 and TRBJ2-3 gives the full variable domain: GAGVSQTPSNKVTEKGKYVELRCDPISGHTALYWYRQSLGQGPEFLIYFQGTGAADDSGLPNDRFFAVRPEGSVSTLKIQRTERGDSAVYLCASSLFVRRELGTDTQYFGPGTRLTVL.

This CDR3 is CASSLEGRDTQYF. DNA of the CDR3: TGTGCCAGCAGCTTAGAAGGGAGGGATACGCAGTATTTT. This chain joins TRBV13 and TRBJ2-3, with a tentative D call TRBD2 (6 bases). The V end was cut by 1 base, the J end by 6 bases, with 8 bases between. Per the germline V gene, CDR1 is PRHDT and CDR2 is FYEKMQ (reference sequence). This CDR3 spans 13 amino acids.

V is TRBV3-1 and J is TRBJ2-2; D gene unclear. The V end lost 4 bases, the J end lost 6 bases, and 18 bases lay between the germline ends. The CDR3 consists of 16 residues. Germline assignment: CDR1 LGHDT and CDR2 YNNKEL (reference sequence). The chain's CDR3 is CASSPSPGEPAGELFF. The DNA for the CDR3 is TGTGCCAGCAGCCCATCCCCTGGGGAACCGGCCGGGGAGCTGTTTTTT.

Here the CDR3 reads CASSQEPAGTGITEAFF. The CDR3 DNA is TGTGCCAGCAGCCAAGAGCCAGCCGGGACAGGGATCACTGAAGCTTTCTTT. The V gene is TRBV2, the J gene TRBJ1-1; TRBD1 matches at 9 bases. CDR1 is SNHLY, CDR2 FYNNEI, per germline. The CDR3 extends over 17 amino acids. V trimming: 6 bases; J trimming: 4 bases; junction bases outside the gene matches: 15.